The clone carrying this T cell receptor (beta chain) showed up many times. Antigen unknown. Assembly of TCR beta libraries relied on iRepertoire HTBI primers together with Arm-PCR of CDR3 regions. TCRdb re-called the multiplex PCR reads through MiXCR, storing one row per CDR3 protein. The repertoire holds hundreds of thousands of distinct CDR3 sequences, with less than 25% as singletons. The data were obtained in a study of regulatory T cells in long-lasting Graves disease. Time point: persistent/refractory GD, antithyroid drugs over 5 years with positive TRAb. There was RNA extracted from PBMCs, and the TCR library was made from it. As a group, patients came from one endocrinology department in Xi'an, China. Germline-derived CDR1 and CDR2 are MNHEY and SVGEGT. V shed 2 bases and J shed 1 base, with 8 bases lying between them. The CDR3 is 14 amino acids. General study findings and limits: Persistent disease preferred TRBV28, TRBJ1-2 and TRBJ2-5; new disease, TRBV20-1 and TRBJ2-1. Lower TCR diversity characterized persistent Graves' patients relative to newly diagnosed patients.

The material sequenced was peripheral blood mononuclear cells (PBMCs), taken when the disease was refractory, from a patient treated with antithyroid drugs. The chain is built from TRBV6-2 or TRBV6-3 and TRBJ2-5, with D unclear. The sequence was collected from a female donor with Graves disease. In DNA, the CDR3 is TGTGCCAGCAGTTACATGGCGCTCCAAGAGACCCAGTACTTC. The encoded protein is CASSYMALQETQYF.